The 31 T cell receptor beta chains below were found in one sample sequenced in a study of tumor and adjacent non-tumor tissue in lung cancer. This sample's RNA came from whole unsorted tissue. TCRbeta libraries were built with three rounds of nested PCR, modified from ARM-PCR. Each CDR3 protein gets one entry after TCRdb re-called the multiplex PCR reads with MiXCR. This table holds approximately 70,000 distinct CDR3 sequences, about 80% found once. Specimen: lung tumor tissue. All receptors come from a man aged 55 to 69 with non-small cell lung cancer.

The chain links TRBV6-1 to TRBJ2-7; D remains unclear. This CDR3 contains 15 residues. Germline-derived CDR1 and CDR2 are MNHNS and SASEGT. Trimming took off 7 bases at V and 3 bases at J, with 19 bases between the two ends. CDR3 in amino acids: CASKAHWAGSYEQYF. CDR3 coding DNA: TGTGCCAGCAAGGCCCACTGGGCAGGCAGCTACGAGCAGTACTTC.

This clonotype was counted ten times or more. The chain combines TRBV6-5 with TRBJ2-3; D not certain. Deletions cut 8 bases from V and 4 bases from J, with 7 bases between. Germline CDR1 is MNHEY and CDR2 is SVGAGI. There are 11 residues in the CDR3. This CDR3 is CASSNADTQYF. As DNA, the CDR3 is TGTGCCAGCTCAAACGCAGATACGCAGTATTTT.

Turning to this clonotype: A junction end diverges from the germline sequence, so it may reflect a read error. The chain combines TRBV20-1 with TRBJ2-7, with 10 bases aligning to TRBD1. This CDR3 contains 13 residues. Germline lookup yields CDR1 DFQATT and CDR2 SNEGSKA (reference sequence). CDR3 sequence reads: CTARGTGDYEQYF. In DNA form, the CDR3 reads TGCACTGCTAGGGGGACAGGGGACTACGAGCAGTACTTT.

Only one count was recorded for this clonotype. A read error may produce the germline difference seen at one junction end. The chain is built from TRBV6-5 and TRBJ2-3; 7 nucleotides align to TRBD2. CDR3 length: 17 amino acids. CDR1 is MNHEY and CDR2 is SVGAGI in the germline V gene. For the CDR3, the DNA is TGTACCAGTAGTAAAACCGGGACTACCTTCGACCCTGGTACGCAGTATTTT. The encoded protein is CTSSKTGTTFDPGTQYF.

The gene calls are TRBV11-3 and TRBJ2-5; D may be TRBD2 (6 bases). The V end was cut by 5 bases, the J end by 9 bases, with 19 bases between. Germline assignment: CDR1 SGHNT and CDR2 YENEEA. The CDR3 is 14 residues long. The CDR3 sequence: CASSHTGAGEAQYF. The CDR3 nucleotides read TGTGCCAGCAGCCATACCGGGGCCGGGGAGGCCCAGTACTTC.

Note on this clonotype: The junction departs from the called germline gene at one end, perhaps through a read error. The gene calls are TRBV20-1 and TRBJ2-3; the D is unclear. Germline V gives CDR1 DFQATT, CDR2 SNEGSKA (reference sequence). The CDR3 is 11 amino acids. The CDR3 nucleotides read TGCAGTGCTAGTGGCATAGATATGCAGTATTTT. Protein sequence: CSASGIDMQYF.

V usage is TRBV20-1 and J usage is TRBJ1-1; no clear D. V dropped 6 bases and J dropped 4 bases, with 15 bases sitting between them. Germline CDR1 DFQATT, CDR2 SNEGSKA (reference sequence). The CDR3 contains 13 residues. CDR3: CSASHIVPTEAFF. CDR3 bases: TGCAGTGCGTCCCATATAGTTCCCACTGAAGCTTTCTTT.

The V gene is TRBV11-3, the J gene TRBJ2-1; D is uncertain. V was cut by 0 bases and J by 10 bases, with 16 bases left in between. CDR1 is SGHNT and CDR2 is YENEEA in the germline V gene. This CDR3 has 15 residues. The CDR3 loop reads CASSLEGTWTKEQFF. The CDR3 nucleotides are TGTGCCAGCAGCTTAGAAGGAACTTGGACGAAAGAGCAGTTCTTC.

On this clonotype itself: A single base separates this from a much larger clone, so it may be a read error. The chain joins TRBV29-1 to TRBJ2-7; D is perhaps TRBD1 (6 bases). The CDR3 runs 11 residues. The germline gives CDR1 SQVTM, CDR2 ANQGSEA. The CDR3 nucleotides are TGCAGCGTTGTCCGGGACACCGAGCAGTATTTC. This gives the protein CSVVRDTEQYF.

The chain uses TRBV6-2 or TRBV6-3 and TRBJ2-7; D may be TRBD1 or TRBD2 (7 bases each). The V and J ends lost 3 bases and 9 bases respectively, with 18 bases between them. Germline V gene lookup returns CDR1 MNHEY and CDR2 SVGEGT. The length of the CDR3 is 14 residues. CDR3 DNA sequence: TGTGCCAGCAGTTATGCTGGACTAGGGGGCATGCAGTACTTC. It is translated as CASSYAGLGGMQYF.

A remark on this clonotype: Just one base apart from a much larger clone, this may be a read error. The CDR3 spells CASSFGSGARETQYF. In DNA form, the CDR3 reads TGTGCCAGCAGCTTTGGGTCGGGGGCGCGGGAGACCCAGTACTTC. V usage is TRBV5-4 and J usage is TRBJ2-5, with D possibly called TRBD1 or TRBD2 (6 bases each). V was trimmed by 2 bases and J by 5 bases, leaving 16 bases between them. Germline CDR1 reads SGHNT; CDR2 reads YYREEE (reference sequence). This CDR3 region has 15 residues.

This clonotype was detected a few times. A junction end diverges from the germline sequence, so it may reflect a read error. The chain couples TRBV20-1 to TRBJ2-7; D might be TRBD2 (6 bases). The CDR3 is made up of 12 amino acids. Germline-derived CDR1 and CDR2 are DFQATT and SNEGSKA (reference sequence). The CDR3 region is CNATRELYERYF. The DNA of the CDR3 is TGCAATGCTACGCGGGAACTCTACGAGCGGTACTTC.

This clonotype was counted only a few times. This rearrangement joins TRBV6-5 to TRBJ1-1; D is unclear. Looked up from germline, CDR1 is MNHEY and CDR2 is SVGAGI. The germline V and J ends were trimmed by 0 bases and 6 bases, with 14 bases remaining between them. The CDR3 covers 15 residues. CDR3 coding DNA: TGTGCCAGCAGTTACTCCCGCATGTGTGGAGCTGAAGCTTTCTTT. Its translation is CASSYSRMCGAEAFF.

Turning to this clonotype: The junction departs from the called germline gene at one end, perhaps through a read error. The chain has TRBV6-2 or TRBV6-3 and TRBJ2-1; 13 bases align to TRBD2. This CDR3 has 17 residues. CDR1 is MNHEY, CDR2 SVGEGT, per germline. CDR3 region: CACSLGLAGLSYNEQFF. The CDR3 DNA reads TGTGCCTGCAGCCTGGGACTAGCGGGACTTTCCTACAATGAGCAGTTCTTC.

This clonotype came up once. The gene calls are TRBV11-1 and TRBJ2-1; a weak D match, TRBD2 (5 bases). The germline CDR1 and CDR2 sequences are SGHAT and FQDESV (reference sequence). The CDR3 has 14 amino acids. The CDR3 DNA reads TGTGTCCGCAGCTTCGAACTAGCCTACAATGAGCAGTTCTTC. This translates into CVRSFELAYNEQFF.

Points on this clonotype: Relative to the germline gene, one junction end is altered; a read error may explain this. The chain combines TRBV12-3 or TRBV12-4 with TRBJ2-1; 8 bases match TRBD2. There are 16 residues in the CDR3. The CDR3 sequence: CASTSSGSGSYNEHFF. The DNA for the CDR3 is TGTGCCAGTACCTCCAGCGGGAGTGGCTCCTACAATGAGCACTTCTTC.

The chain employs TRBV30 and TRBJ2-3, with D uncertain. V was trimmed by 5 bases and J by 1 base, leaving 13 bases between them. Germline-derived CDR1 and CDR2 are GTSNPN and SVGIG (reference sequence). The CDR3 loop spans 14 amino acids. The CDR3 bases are TGTGCCTGGGGGTGGGGATCGGGCACAGATACGCAGTATTTT. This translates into CAWGWGSGTDTQYF.

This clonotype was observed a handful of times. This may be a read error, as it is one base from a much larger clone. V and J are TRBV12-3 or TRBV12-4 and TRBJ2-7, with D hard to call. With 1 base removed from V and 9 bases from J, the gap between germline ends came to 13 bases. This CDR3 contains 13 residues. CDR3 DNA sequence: TGTGCCAGCAGTTTAGTCGCCCCGCACGGGCAGTACTTC. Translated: CASSLVAPHGQYF.

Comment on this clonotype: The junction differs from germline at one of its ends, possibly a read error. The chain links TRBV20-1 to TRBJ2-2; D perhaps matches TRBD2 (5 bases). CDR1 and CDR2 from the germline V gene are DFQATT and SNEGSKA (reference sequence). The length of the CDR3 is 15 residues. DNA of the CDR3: TGCAGTGTTAAGGGATGGTCGCGGAACACCGGGGAGTTGTTTTTT. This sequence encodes CSVKGWSRNTGELFF.

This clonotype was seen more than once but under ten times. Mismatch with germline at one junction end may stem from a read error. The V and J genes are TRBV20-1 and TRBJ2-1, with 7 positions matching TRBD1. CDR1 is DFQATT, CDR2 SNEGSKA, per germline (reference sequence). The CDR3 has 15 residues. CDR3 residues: CSTKAPGQRGGEQFF. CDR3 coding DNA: TGTAGTACTAAAGCTCCGGGACAGAGGGGCGGTGAGCAGTTTTTC.

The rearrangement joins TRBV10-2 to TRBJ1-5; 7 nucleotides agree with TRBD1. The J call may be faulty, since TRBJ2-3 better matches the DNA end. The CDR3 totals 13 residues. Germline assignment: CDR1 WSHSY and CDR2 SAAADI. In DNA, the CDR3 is TGCGCCAGCACTCGAAACAGGGGACAGTCCCAGTATTTT. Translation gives CASTRNRGQSQYF.

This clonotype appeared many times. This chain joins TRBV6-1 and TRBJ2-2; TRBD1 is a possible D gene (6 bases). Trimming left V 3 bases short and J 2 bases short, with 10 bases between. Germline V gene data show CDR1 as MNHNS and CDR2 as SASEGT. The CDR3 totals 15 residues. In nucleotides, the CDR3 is TGTGCCAGCAGTGACTGGGGGCGAAACACCGGGGAGCTGTTTTTT. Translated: CASSDWGRNTGELFF.

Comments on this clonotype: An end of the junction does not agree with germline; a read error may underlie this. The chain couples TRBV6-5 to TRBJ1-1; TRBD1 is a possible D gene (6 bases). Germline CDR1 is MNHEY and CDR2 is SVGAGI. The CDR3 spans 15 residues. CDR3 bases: TGTAGCAGCAGTTACTCCCGCAGGGGTGGGGCTGAACCTTTCTTT. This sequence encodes CSSSYSRRGGAEPFF.

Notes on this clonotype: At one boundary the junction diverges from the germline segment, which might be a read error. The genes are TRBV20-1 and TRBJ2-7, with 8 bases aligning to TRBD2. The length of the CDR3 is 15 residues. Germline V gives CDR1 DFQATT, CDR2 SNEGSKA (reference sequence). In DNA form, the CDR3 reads TGTAGTGTTAGAGAGAAGCGGGAGAGCTCCTACGAGCAGTACTTC. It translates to CSVREKRESSYEQYF.

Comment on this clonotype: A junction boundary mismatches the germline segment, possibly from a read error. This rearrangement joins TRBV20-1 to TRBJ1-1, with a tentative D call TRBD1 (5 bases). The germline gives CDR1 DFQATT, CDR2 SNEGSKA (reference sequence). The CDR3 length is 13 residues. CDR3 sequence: CSTSRGRSTEAFF. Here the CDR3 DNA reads TGCAGTACTAGTCGGGGGAGAAGCACTGAAGCTTTCTTT.

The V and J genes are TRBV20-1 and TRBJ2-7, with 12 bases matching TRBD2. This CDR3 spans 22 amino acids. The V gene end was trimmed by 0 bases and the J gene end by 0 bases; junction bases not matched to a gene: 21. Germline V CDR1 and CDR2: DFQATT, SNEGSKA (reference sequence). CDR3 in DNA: TGCAGTGCTAGAGACCTCTGGTGGACTAGCGGGACAGAGATGGGGCTCTCCTACGAGCAGTACTTC. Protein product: CSARDLWWTSGTEMGLSYEQYF.

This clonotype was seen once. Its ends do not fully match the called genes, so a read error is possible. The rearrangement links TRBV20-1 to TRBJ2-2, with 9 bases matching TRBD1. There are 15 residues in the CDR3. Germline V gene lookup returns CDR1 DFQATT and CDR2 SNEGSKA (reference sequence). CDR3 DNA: TGCAGTGCGACTAGGACAGGGGTAAGCACCTGGGAGCTGTTTTTT. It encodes CSATRTGVSTWELFF.

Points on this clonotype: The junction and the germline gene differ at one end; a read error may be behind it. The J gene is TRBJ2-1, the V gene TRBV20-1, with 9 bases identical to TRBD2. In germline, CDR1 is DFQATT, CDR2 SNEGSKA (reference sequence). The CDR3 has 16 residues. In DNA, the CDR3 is TGTAGTGCTAGGGATCCGGCGGGACTAGCCACCAATGAGCAGTTCTTC. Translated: CSARDPAGLATNEQFF.

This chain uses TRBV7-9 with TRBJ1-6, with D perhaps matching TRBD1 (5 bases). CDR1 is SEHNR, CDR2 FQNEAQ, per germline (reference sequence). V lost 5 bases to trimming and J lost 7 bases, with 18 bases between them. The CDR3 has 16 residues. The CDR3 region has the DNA TGTGCCAGCAGCGAATACTCTGGGGCGCGGAATTCACCCCTCCACTTT. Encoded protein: CASSEYSGARNSPLHF.

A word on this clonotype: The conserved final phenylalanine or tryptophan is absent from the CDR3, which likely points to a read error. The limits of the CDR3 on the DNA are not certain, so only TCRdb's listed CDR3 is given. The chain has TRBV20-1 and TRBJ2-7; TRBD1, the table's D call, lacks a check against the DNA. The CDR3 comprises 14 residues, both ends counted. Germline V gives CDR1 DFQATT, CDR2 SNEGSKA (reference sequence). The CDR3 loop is CSADGTGVLYEQYL.

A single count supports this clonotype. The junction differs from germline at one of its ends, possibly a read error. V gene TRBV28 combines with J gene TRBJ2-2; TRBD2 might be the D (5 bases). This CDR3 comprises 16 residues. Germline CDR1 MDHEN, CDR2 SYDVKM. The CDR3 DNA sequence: TGTGCCAGCAGTTTAATCTCGGACTTGAACACCGGGGAGCTATTTTTT. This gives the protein CASSLISDLNTGELFF.